The 13 T cell receptor beta chains reported below all come from one sample, sequenced in a study of cytomegalovirus exposure and HLA in healthy donors. Amplification used 60 Vbeta primers and 13 Jbeta primers. Here immunoSEQ multiplex PCR was the method, and the copy in TCRdb shows in-frame clones only, minus some. Of approximately 44,000 clones listed, roughly 60% are singletons. Sequencing used PBMCs. The receptors were sampled from a human donor in good health.

This sequence joins TRBV10-3 and TRBJ1-2; D is possibly TRBD1 (6 bases). Per the germline V gene, CDR1 is ENHRY and CDR2 is SYGVKD. Trimming pared 2 bases from V and 0 bases from J, leaving 10 bases between. The CDR3 has 15 residues. The CDR3 DNA follows: TGTGCCATCAGTGAGGGGACACCGGCTAACTATGGCTACACCTTC. Translated, it gives CAISEGTPANYGYTF.

This clone showed up just once. CDR3 sequence: CATREGPNQPQHF. As DNA, the CDR3 is TGTGCCACCCGGGAGGGTCCCAATCAGCCCCAGCATTTT. The chain uses TRBV10-3 and TRBJ1-5; D not certain. This CDR3 comprises 13 residues. Germline values: CDR1 ENHRY, CDR2 SYGVKD. With 10 bases removed from V and 3 bases from J, the gap between germline ends came to 13 bases.

The chain is built from TRBV5-6 and TRBJ1-3; weak D call: TRBD1 (6 bases). The CDR3 has 14 amino acids. V lost 8 bases to trimming and J lost 1 base, with 13 bases between them. Germline V gives CDR1 SGHDT, CDR2 YYEEEE. CDR3 DNA sequence: TGTGCCAGTAACAGGGACGAGTCTGGAAACACCATATATTTT. Protein product: CASNRDESGNTIYF.

This sequence joins TRBV30 and TRBJ2-3; TRBD1 agrees at 7 bases. Trimming at V came to 7 bases and at J to 0 bases, leaving 4 bases not matched to a gene. Germline values: CDR1 GTSNPN, CDR2 SVGIG (reference sequence). The CDR3 consists of 13 residues. CDR3 residues: CASDRASTDTQYF. The DNA for the CDR3 is TGTGCCTCCGACAGGGCGAGCACAGATACGCAGTATTTT. The variable domain in full, completed from reference TRBV30 and TRBJ2-3, reads SQTIHQWPATLVQPVGSPLSLECTVEGTSNPNLYWYRQAAGRGLQLLFYSVGIGQISSEVPQNLSASRPQDRQFILSSKKLLLSDSGFYLCASDRASTDTQYFGPGTRLTVL.

The rearrangement links TRBV28 to TRBJ2-1; 12 nucleotides line up with TRBD2. The ends lost 2 bases at V and 2 bases at J; junction bases unmatched: 13. This CDR3 has 20 residues. Germline V gene sequence: CDR1 MDHEN, CDR2 SYDVKM. CDR3 coding DNA: TGTGCCAGCAGTTTAGAACTGGAACTAGCGGGGGGAAGCCCCTACAATGAGCAGTTCTTC. It codes for CASSLELELAGGSPYNEQFF.

The V gene is TRBV6-5, the J gene TRBJ2-7; TRBD1 might be the D (6 bases). This CDR3 region has 12 residues. V was clipped by 9 bases and J by 2 bases, with 11 bases between them. Germline values: CDR1 MNHEY, CDR2 SVGAGI. The CDR3 sequence is CARQGNPYEQYF. Written as DNA, the CDR3 is TGTGCCAGACAGGGAAACCCCTACGAGCAGTACTTC.

The chain uses TRBV5-1 and TRBJ1-2; 7 nucleotides align to TRBD1. V lost 3 bases to trimming and J lost 4 bases; unmatched junction nucleotides: 6. The germline V gene encodes CDR1 SGHRS and CDR2 YFSETQ. The CDR3 extends over 14 amino acids. The CDR3 loop is CASSSRGAIYGYTF. CDR3 nucleotides: TGCGCCAGCAGCTCCAGGGGGGCGATCTATGGCTACACCTTC.

This chain joins TRBV5-1 and TRBJ2-5; perhaps TRBD1 as D (6 bases). V lost 4 bases and J lost 7, with 17 bases in between. The V gene's germline CDR1 is SGHRS and CDR2 YFSETQ. CDR3 length: 14 amino acids. For the CDR3, the DNA is TGCGCCAGCAGCCTGGGACACGGGGTCCTGACCCAGTACTTC. The encoded protein is CASSLGHGVLTQYF. Drawing the rest from reference TRBV5-1 and TRBJ2-5, the complete variable domain is KAGVTQTPRYLIKTRGQQVTLSCSPISGHRSVSWYQQTPGQGLQFLFEYFSETQRNKGNFPGRFSGRQFSNSRSEMNVSTLELGDSALYLCASSLGHGVLTQYFGPGTRLLVL.

The genes are TRBV6-5 and TRBJ2-3; 10 bases map to TRBD2. The ends lost 2 bases at V and 4 bases at J; junction bases unmatched: 6. Germline CDR1 reads MNHEY; CDR2 reads SVGAGI. This CDR3 is built from 16 residues. CDR3 in amino acids: CASSYGLAGVADTQYF. The DNA for the CDR3 is TGTGCCAGCAGTTACGGCCTAGCGGGGGTGGCAGATACGCAGTATTTT.

The V gene is TRBV27, the J gene TRBJ1-6, with 9 positions matching TRBD1. This CDR3 region has 19 residues. V gave up 0 bases and J gave up 5 bases; unmatched junction bases: 11. Germline CDR1 is MNHEY and CDR2 is SMNVEV (reference sequence). This CDR3 reads CASSLSGTGTSPDNSPLHF. In DNA, the CDR3 is TGTGCCAGCAGTTTATCCGGGACAGGGACTTCCCCGGATAATTCACCCCTCCACTTT.

The rearrangement uses TRBV6-1 and TRBJ1-4, with D possibly TRBD1 on 6 matching bases. V was trimmed by 2 bases and J by 12 bases, leaving 10 bases between them. Germline CDR1 MNHNS, CDR2 SASEGT. This CDR3 contains 12 residues. CDR3 protein: CASSEYPGELFF. DNA for the CDR3: TGTGCCAGCAGTGAATACCCAGGGGAACTGTTTTTT.

A few counts support this clone. This chain uses TRBV5-1 with TRBJ2-3, with D perhaps matching TRBD2 (5 bases). This CDR3 has 11 amino acids. Germline V gives CDR1 SGHRS, CDR2 YFSETQ. V was pared by 7 bases and J by 4 bases, with 7 bases between. The CDR3 bases are TGCGCCAGCCGGGGTTCAGATACGCAGTATTTT. Its translation: CASRGSDTQYF.

This clone was detected a few times. The chain carries TRBV5-6 and TRBJ1-4, with unresolved D. Germline-derived CDR1 and CDR2 are SGHDT and YYEEEE. This CDR3 has 14 residues. V was shortened by 0 bases and J by 7 bases, with 10 bases between the two germline ends. The CDR3 is CASSLGRVVEKLFF. For the CDR3, the DNA is TGTGCCAGCAGCTTGGGACGGGTGGTTGAAAAACTGTTTTTT.